The 10 T cell receptor beta chains below all came from one sample that was sequenced in a study of CD8 T cells in ankylosing spondylitis. These receptors are not linked to any known antigen. TCRdb used MiXCR to reprocess the 5' RACE reads, holding one entry per CDR3 protein. Of 500,000 to 550,000 distinct CDR3 sequences in the sample, about 13% were seen once. Findings and limits, study-wide: Ankylosing spondylitis blood seemed to carry a telltale TCR beta motif made of several highly homologous variants.

The material sequenced was blood, either unsorted or a sorted T cell fraction (not recorded which). These receptors were obtained from a male donor with ankylosing spondylitis.

The gene calls are TRBV6-1 and TRBJ1-2; 8 positions match TRBD1. V was clipped by 5 bases and J by 3 bases; unmatched bases: 5. This CDR3 is 14 amino acids long. Germline-derived CDR1 and CDR2 are MNHNS and SASEGT. CDR3 nucleotides: TGTGCCAGCAGTACCGGGACAGGTCACTATGGCTACACCTTC. Its protein is CASSTGTGHYGYTF.

This clonotype has more than one count but fewer than ten. The V and J genes are TRBV5-1 and TRBJ1-1; 8 nucleotides align to TRBD1. CDR1 and CDR2 from the germline V gene are SGHRS and YFSETQ. The CDR3 is made up of 14 amino acids. Unmatched junction bases numbered 7, after V lost 3 bases and J lost 6 bases. DNA of the CDR3: TGCGCCAGCAGCTCTACCACAGGGGGAGCTGAAGCTTTCTTT. This gives the protein CASSSTTGGAEAFF.

This clonotype was counted many times. The chain recombines TRBV5-1 with TRBJ2-6, with D perhaps matching TRBD1 (6 bases). CDR1 SGHRS and CDR2 YFSETQ come from the germline V gene. V was shortened by 4 bases and J by 0 bases, with 14 bases between the two germline ends. The CDR3 has 17 residues. CDR3 DNA sequence: TGCGCCAGCAGCAAGGCAGGGGAGTACTCTGGGGCCAACGTCCTGACTTTC. It codes for CASSKAGEYSGANVLTF. The whole variable domain, filled in from reference TRBV5-1 and TRBJ2-6, reads KAGVTQTPRYLIKTRGQQVTLSCSPISGHRSVSWYQQTPGQGLQFLFEYFSETQRNKGNFPGRFSGRQFSNSRSEMNVSTLELGDSALYLCASSKAGEYSGANVLTFGAGSRLTVL.

This clonotype turned up a few times. The J gene is TRBJ2-7, the V gene TRBV11-1, with D perhaps assigned TRBD1 or TRBD2 (6 bases each). Germline V gene data show CDR1 as SGHAT and CDR2 as FQDESV (reference sequence). This CDR3 has 13 residues. V lost 1 base and J lost 5, with 9 bases in between. The CDR3 DNA follows: TGTGCCAGCAGCTTAGACAGGGAGGACGAGCAGTACGTC. Its translation is CASSLDREDEQYV.

This clonotype was counted a few times. The rearrangement joins TRBV5-1 to TRBJ2-1; 15 bases line up with TRBD2. Per the germline V gene, CDR1 is SGHRS and CDR2 is YFSETQ. The CDR3 loop spans 19 amino acids. V was pared by 2 bases and J by 0 bases, with 6 bases of the junction left unmatched. The CDR3 here is CASSLGLAGGPNSYNEQFF. The CDR3 DNA reads TGCGCCAGCAGCTTAGGACTAGCGGGAGGGCCTAACTCCTACAATGAGCAGTTCTTC. The full variable domain, with the rest looked up from reference TRBV5-1 and TRBJ2-1, is KAGVTQTPRYLIKTRGQQVTLSCSPISGHRSVSWYQQTPGQGLQFLFEYFSETQRNKGNFPGRFSGRQFSNSRSEMNVSTLELGDSALYLCASSLGLAGGPNSYNEQFFGPGTRLTVL.

This clonotype has a count of ten or more. V and J are TRBV24-1 and TRBJ2-1; TRBD2 aligns across 8 bases. This CDR3 is built from 16 residues. The ends lost 3 bases at V and 1 base at J; junction bases unmatched: 4. The germline CDR1 and CDR2 sequences are KGHDR and SFDVKD. The DNA of the CDR3 is TGTGCCACCAGTGATCCCGGGACTAGATCCTACAATGAGCAGTTCTTC. Amino acids: CATSDPGTRSYNEQFF.

This rearrangement joins TRBV29-1 to TRBJ1-1; TRBD1 is a possible D gene (5 bases). Per germline, CDR1 SQVTM and CDR2 ANQGSEA. CDR3 length: 8 residues. The CDR3 nucleotides read TGCAGTGTAGGGGCGGCTTTCTTT. The encoded protein is CSVGAAFF.

The chain uses TRBV4-1 and TRBJ2-1; the D gene is possibly TRBD2 (5 bases). This CDR3 comprises 15 residues. CDR1 and CDR2 from the germline V gene are MGHRA and YSYEKL. V lost 4 bases and J 5 bases, leaving 15 bases between the germline ends. The CDR3 DNA sequence: TGCGCCAGCAGCCGGAGAGACTATCCTAACAATGAGCAGTTCTTC. Its translation is CASSRRDYPNNEQFF.

This clonotype was counted at least ten times. The rearrangement joins TRBV27 to TRBJ1-5, with D unresolved. This CDR3 region has 14 residues. Looked up from germline, CDR1 is MNHEY and CDR2 is SMNVEV (reference sequence). V was pared by 2 bases and J by 6 bases, with 11 bases between. The CDR3 DNA follows: TGTGCCAGCAGTTTAGGAGGGTCAAGTCAGCCCCAGCATTTT. Translated, it gives CASSLGGSSQPQHF.

This clonotype was detected a few times. CDR3 sequence reads: CSARQGDETQYF. In DNA form, the CDR3 reads TGCAGTGCTAGACAGGGTGATGAGACCCAGTACTTC. The chain joins TRBV20-1 to TRBJ2-5; possibly TRBD1 for D (5 bases). The germline CDR1 and CDR2 sequences are DFQATT and SNEGSKA (reference sequence). Deletions cut 2 bases from V and 5 bases from J, with 9 bases between. CDR3 length equals 12 residues.